These 17 T cell receptor beta chains came from one sample sequenced in a study of shared clonotypes between healthy human individuals. Using immunoSEQ multiplex PCR, the repertoire was profiled, and TCRdb retains in-frame clones only, with some absent. The profile shows approximately 1,000,000 clones, 75% to 80% of them singletons. Material: memory CD4+ T cells from PBMCs. Described subset: CD45RA-negative fraction. Receptor source: a man in his late teens or twenties in good health. Some clones in this sample may be carry-over from other donors' samples.

V gene TRBV10-3 combines with J gene TRBJ1-3, with a possible D match to TRBD1 (5 bases). The V and J ends lost 6 bases and 0 bases respectively, with 12 bases between them. CDR3 size: 15 residues. The germline CDR1 and CDR2 sequences are ENHRY and SYGVKD. The CDR3 DNA is TGTGCCATCAGCACAGGCGCCACCTCTGGAAACACCATATATTTT. Its translation: CAISTGATSGNTIYF.

The chain uses TRBV25-1 and TRBJ2-2; 7 bases fit TRBD1. Germline V CDR1 and CDR2: MGHDK, SYGVNS. V dropped 4 bases and J dropped 0; count of bases not matched to a gene: 5. The length of the CDR3 is 16 residues. The CDR3 loop is CASSARGQANTGELFF. CDR3 nucleotides: TGTGCCAGCAGTGCCCGCGGACAGGCGAACACCGGGGAGCTGTTTTTT.

The chain links TRBV28 to TRBJ2-1, with TRBD2 matching over 9 bases. The CDR3 consists of 13 residues. CDR1 is MDHEN, CDR2 SYDVKM, per germline. The V and J ends lost 6 bases and 7 bases, in that order; junction bases with no gene match: 4. This chain's CDR3 is CASRREGRNEQFF. The CDR3 bases are TGTGCCAGCAGGCGGGAGGGCCGGAATGAGCAGTTCTTC.

The J gene is TRBJ1-1, the V gene TRBV10-2; the D gene is possibly TRBD1 (5 bases). CDR1 WSHSY and CDR2 SAAADI come from the germline V gene. V lost 7 bases and J lost 1, with 13 bases in between. CDR3 size: 14 residues. CDR3 sequence: CASIGTAKNTEAFF. In DNA form, the CDR3 reads TGCGCCAGCATTGGGACCGCCAAGAACACTGAAGCTTTCTTT.

The rearrangement joins TRBV21-1 to TRBJ1-5. TRBV21-1 is noted as a pseudogene. This CDR3 region has 14 residues. CDR3 nucleotide sequence: TGTGCCAGCCCCTCAAAGGTCGGCAATCAGCCCCAGCATTTT. Translating it yields CASPSKVGNQPQHF.

The chain has TRBV5-8 and TRBJ1-5, with D possibly matching TRBD1 (5 bases). Germline V gene data show CDR1 as SGHTS and CDR2 as YDEGEE. V was trimmed by 4 bases and J by 4 bases, leaving 18 bases between them. CDR3 size: 16 residues. This CDR3 reads CASSGRYPDRNQPQHF. DNA for the CDR3: TGTGCCAGCAGCGGCCGGTACCCCGACAGAAATCAGCCCCAGCATTTT.

As regards this clone: At one end the junction does not follow the germline gene, possibly because of a read error. This chain joins TRBV19 and TRBJ2-1; unclear D gene. Germline V gene lookup returns CDR1 LNHDA and CDR2 SQIVND (reference sequence). The CDR3 extends over 11 amino acids. CDR3 amino acids: CASSSEDEQFF. The CDR3, as DNA: TGTGCCAGCAGTAGTGAGGATGAGCAGTTCTTC.

The V and J genes are TRBV5-1 and TRBJ2-2, with 8 bases aligning to TRBD1. V lost 4 bases and J lost 2; bases outside the gene matches: 7. This CDR3 is built from 16 residues. Germline V lookup: CDR1 SGHRS, CDR2 YFSETQ. The CDR3 protein is CASSIDRGVNTGELFF. Written as DNA, the CDR3 is TGCGCCAGCAGCATAGACAGGGGCGTTAACACCGGGGAGCTGTTTTTT.

The chain links TRBV18 to TRBJ2-1, with 11 bases that match TRBD2. The CDR3 is made up of 15 amino acids. Germline lookup yields CDR1 KGHSH and CDR2 LQKENI. The trim removed 6 bases at V and 7 bases at J, leaving 8 bases unmatched. The CDR3 here is CASSDLAGGLNEQFF. The DNA for the CDR3 is TGTGCCAGCTCCGATCTAGCGGGAGGTTTAAATGAGCAGTTCTTC.

Worth noting for this clone: The same CDR3 also results from other DNA sequences found in this sample. V usage is TRBV28 and J usage is TRBJ1-1; possibly TRBD1 for D (5 bases). This CDR3 spans 14 amino acids. Germline assignment: CDR1 MDHEN and CDR2 SYDVKM. Trimming removed 6 bases from V and 1 base from J, with 12 bases in between. The CDR3 DNA reads as TGTGCCAGCAGCCGGGGACGGTGGAACACTGAAGCTTTCTTT. Residues: CASSRGRWNTEAFF.

The V call is TRBV2, the J call TRBJ1-5, with D tentatively TRBD1 (5 bases). CDR1 and CDR2 (germline): SNHLY, FYNNEI. The V end was cut by 5 bases, the J end by 1 base, with 9 bases between. CDR3 length equals 14 residues. The CDR3 DNA sequence: TGTGCCAGCAGTAGGGACTGGAGCAATCAGCCCCAGCATTTT. Translated, it gives CASSRDWSNQPQHF.

The V and J genes are TRBV28 and TRBJ2-7, with 11 bases fitting TRBD2. This CDR3 comprises 16 residues. With 5 bases clipped from V and 0 bases from J, the junction kept 6 bases outside the gene matches. The germline gives CDR1 MDHEN, CDR2 SYDVKM. The CDR3 DNA reads as TGTGCCAGCAGTACCGGGACTAGCGGCTACTCCTACGAGCAGTACTTC. Translating gives CASSTGTSGYSYEQYF. The variable domain in full, with the rest retrieved from reference TRBV28 and TRBJ2-7, is DVKVTQSSRYLVKRTGEKVFLECVQDMDHENMFWYRQDPGLGLRLIYFSYDVKMKEKGDIPEGYSVSREKKERFSLILESASTNQTSMYLCASSTGTSGYSYEQYFGPGTRLTVT.

This chain joins TRBV7-7 and TRBJ2-1; D possibly corresponds to TRBD2 (6 bases). V lost 5 bases, J lost 4 bases, and 15 bases lay in between. CDR3 size: 15 residues. Per germline, CDR1 SSHAT and CDR2 FNYEAQ (reference sequence). Here the CDR3 DNA reads TGTGCCAGCAGCATGGGACTGAGAAGGTACAATGAGCAGTTCTTC. Residues: CASSMGLRRYNEQFF. The full variable domain, its missing parts supplied by reference TRBV7-7 and TRBJ2-1, is GAGVSQSPRYKVTKRGQDVTLRCDPISSHATLYWYQQALGQGPEFLTYFNYEAQPDKSGLPSDRFSAERPEGSISTLTIQRTEQRDSAMYRCASSMGLRRYNEQFFGPGTRLTVL.

The chain recombines TRBV19 with TRBJ2-3; 7 positions agree with TRBD2. The CDR3 spans 14 residues. J lost 6 bases, V lost 1 base, and 4 bases had no gene match. Germline lookup yields CDR1 LNHDA and CDR2 SQIVND (reference sequence). CDR3 in DNA: TGTGCCAGTAGTATAGGCGGGAGAGGGGATACGCAGTATTTT. This translates into CASSIGGRGDTQYF.

This clone occurred once. The chain joins TRBV4-1 to TRBJ2-3, with D perhaps being TRBD1 or TRBD2 (6 bases each). CDR3 length: 15 residues. Germline CDR1 reads MGHRA; CDR2 reads YSYEKL. V shed 1 base and J shed 5 bases, with 13 bases lying between them. The CDR3 sequence is CASSQGLVGGDTQYF. DNA for the CDR3: TGCGCCAGCAGCCAAGGACTAGTAGGGGGAGATACGCAGTATTTT.

This clone turned up a few times. V and J are TRBV5-1 and TRBJ2-2; 7 bases map to TRBD1. CDR1 SGHRS and CDR2 YFSETQ come from the germline V gene. The CDR3 totals 16 residues. Germline trimming cut 3 bases from V and 5 bases from J; bases unmatched to any gene: 10. The CDR3 is CASSYSGTTGTGELFF. CDR3 sequence (DNA): TGCGCCAGCAGCTATTCGGGGACGACAGGGACCGGGGAGCTGTTTTTT.

This chain uses TRBV11-2 with TRBJ1-4, with D possibly matching TRBD1 (5 bases). V shed 5 bases and J shed 6 bases, with 10 bases lying between them. The CDR3 is made up of 13 amino acids. Germline loops: CDR1 SGHAT, CDR2 FQNNGV. The DNA for the CDR3 is TGTGCCAGCAGCCTGGGACTAGATGAAAAACTGTTTTTT. Protein sequence: CASSLGLDEKLFF. Using reference TRBV11-2 and TRBJ1-4 for the parts outside the CDR3, the full variable domain is EAGVAQSPRYKIIEKRQSVAFWCNPISGHATLYWYQQILGQGPKLLIQFQNNGVVDDSQLPKDRFSAERLKGVDSTLKIQPAKLEDSAVYLCASSLGLDEKLFFGSGTQLSVL.